Below are 3 T cell receptor beta chains sequenced from a single sample in a study of regulatory T cells in long-lasting Graves disease (dated by TCRdb to the early 2020s). Library preparation used multiplex PCR. Sequencing was carried out with an Illumina HiSeq 4000. To build TCR beta libraries, CDR3 regions were amplified by Arm-PCR using iRepertoire HTBI primers. TCRdb redid the processing of the public reads, applying fastp at Q25 and MiXCR, and retained in-frame beta chains. All rows with the same CDR3 protein become a single entry with the most common DNA and genes. In all, the sample holds approximately 690,000 distinct CDR3 sequences, and 30% of those were seen once. The ten largest account for under 50% of the sample. The time point tag for this specimen amounts to: persistent/refractory GD, antithyroid drugs over 5 years with positive TRAb. RNA was extracted from PBMCs in TRIzol for both TCR sequencing and RNA sequencing.

The sample here was peripheral blood mononuclear cells (PBMCs), taken when the disease was refractory, from a patient treated with antithyroid drugs. Receptors originate from a female donor with Graves disease.

The chain employs TRBV5-5 and TRBJ1-4, with no clear D. This CDR3 has 12 residues. V lost 1 base, J lost 6 bases, and 4 bases lay in between. Germline assignment: CDR1 SGHKS and CDR2 YYEKEE (reference sequence). The CDR3 is CASSLRDEKLFF. The CDR3 DNA is TGTGCCAGCAGCTTGAGGGATGAAAAACTGTTTTTT.

V gene TRBV11-2 combines with J gene TRBJ2-7, with D perhaps matching TRBD2 (6 bases). V was shortened by 6 bases and J by 7 bases, with 22 bases between the two germline ends. There are 15 residues in the CDR3. The germline V gene has CDR1 SGHAT and CDR2 FQNNGV. The CDR3 nucleotides read TGTGCCAGCAGGGAGGGGCCGGGAGCAGCCCTGGAGCAGTACTTC. Its protein product is CASREGPGAALEQYF. Full variable domain (remainder filled in from reference TRBV11-2 and TRBJ2-7): EAGVAQSPRYKIIEKRQSVAFWCNPISGHATLYWYQQILGQGPKLLIQFQNNGVVDDSQLPKDRFSAERLKGVDSTLKIQPAKLEDSAVYLCASREGPGAALEQYFGPGTRLTVT.

In this sample, this clonotype turned up many times. The CDR3 region is CASSYRQGRHEQYF. CDR3 coding DNA: TGTGCCAGCAGTTACCGACAGGGGAGGCACGAGCAGTACTTC. The chain uses TRBV6-9 and TRBJ2-7; 8 bases fit TRBD1. The CDR3 length is 14 residues. Looked up from germline, CDR1 is MNHGY and CDR2 is SVAAGI. V trimming: 3 bases; J trimming: 5 bases; junction bases outside the gene matches: 6.